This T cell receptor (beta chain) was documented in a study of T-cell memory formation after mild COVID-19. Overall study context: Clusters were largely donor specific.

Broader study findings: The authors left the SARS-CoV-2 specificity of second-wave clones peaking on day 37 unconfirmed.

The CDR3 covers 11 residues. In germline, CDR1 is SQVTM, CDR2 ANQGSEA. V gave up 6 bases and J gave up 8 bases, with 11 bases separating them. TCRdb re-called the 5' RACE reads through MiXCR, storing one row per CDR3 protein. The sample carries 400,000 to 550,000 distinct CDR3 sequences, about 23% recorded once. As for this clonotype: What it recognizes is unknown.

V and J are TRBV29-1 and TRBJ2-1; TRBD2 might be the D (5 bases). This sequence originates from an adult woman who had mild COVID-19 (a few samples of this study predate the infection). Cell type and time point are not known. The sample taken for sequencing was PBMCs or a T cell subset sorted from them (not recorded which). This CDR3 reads CSVGEEYEQFF. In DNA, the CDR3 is TGCAGCGTGGGAGAGGAGTATGAGCAGTTCTTC.